This paragraph covers one T cell receptor beta chain sequence. These data are taken from a study of T cells in Graves' hyperthyroidism and ophthalmopathy. Germline V gene data show CDR1 as MNHEY and CDR2 as SVGEGT. Trimming removed 0 bases from V and 6 bases from J; junction bases left unmatched: 4. There are 15 residues in the CDR3. Amplification of TCR beta CDR3 regions was performed using RNA transcripts as template. Primed by the HTBI set, a first-round RT-PCR was run on the TCR CDR3. TCRdb fed the multiplex PCR reads into MiXCR, producing one record per CDR3 protein. The table shows hundreds of thousands of distinct CDR3 sequences, with roughly 13% occurring only once.

The TCR was taken from a woman under 30 with Graves' hyperthyroidism. This chain joins TRBV6-2 or TRBV6-3 and TRBJ1-1, with 10 bases aligning to TRBD1. Source material: blood. CDR3 loop: CASSYSTGGPSEAFF. The DNA of the CDR3 is TGTGCCAGCAGTTACTCGACAGGGGGCCCCTCTGAAGCTTTCTTT.